This TCR beta chain was recorded in a study of T-cell memory formation after mild COVID-19. Study findings and constraints: Clones contracting day 15 to 85 were balanced CD4/CD8; later expanders leaned CD4+.

With regard to this clonotype: The target antigen is unknown.

TCRdb ran MiXCR on the 5' RACE reads and lists one entry per CDR3 protein. Counted here are some 320,000 distinct CDR3 sequences, less than 20% occurring once; the ten biggest clones make up approximately 20%. Trimming removed 0 bases from V and 6 bases from J; junction bases left unmatched: 11. Germline V gene sequence: CDR1 SGHAT, CDR2 FQNNGV. This CDR3 has 18 residues. The chain carries TRBV11-2 and TRBJ1-1, with TRBD1 identical over 12 bases. Sequenced: PBMCs or a T cell subset sorted from them (not recorded which). The sequence was collected from a man aged 18-30 years who had mild COVID-19 (a few samples of this study predate the infection). Cell type and time point are not known. CDR3 nucleotides: TGTGCCAGCAGCTTAGATTCCGGGACAGGGGGCTTTCGGGCTGAAGCTTTCTTT. It yields the protein CASSLDSGTGGFRAEAFF.